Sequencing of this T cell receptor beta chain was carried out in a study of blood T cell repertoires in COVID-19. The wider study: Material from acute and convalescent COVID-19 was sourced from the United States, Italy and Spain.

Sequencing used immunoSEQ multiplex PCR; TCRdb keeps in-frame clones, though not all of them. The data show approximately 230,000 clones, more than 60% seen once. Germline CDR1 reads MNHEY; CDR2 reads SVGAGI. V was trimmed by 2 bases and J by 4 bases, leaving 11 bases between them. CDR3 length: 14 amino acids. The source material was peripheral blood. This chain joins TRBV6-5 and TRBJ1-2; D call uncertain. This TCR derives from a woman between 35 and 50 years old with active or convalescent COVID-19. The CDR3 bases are TGTGCCAGCAGTTACGTTGAGATAACCTATGGCTACACCTTC. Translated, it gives CASSYVEITYGYTF.